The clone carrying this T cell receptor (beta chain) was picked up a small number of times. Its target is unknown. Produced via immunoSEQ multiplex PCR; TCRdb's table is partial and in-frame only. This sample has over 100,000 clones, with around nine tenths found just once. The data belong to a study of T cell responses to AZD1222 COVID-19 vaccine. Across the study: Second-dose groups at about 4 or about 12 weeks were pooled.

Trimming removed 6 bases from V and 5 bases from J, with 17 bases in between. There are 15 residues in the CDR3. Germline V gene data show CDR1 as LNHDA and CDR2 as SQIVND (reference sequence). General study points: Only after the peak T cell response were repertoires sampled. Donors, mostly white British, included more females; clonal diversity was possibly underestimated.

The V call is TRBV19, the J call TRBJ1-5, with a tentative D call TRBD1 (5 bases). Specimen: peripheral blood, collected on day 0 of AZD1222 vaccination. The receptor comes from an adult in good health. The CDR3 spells CASRWGNGQYQPQHF. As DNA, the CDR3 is TGTGCCAGTAGGTGGGGGAATGGGCAATATCAGCCCCAGCATTTT.